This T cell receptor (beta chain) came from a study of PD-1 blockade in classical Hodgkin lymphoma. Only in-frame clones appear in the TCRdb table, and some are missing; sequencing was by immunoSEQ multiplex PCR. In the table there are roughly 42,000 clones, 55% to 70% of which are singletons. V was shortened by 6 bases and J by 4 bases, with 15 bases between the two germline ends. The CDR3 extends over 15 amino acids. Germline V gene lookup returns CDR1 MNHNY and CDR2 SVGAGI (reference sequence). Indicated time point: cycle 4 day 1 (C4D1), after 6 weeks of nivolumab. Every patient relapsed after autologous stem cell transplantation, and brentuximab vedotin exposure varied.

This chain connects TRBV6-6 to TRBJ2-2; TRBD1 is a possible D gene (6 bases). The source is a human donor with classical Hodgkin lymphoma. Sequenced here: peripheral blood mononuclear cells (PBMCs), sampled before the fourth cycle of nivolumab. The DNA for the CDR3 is TGTGCCAGCAGACCTACAGGGTCGGTCACCGGGGAGCTGTTTTTT. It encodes CASRPTGSVTGELFF.